The present entry profiles one TCR beta chain with its context. CDR3 length: 19 amino acids. Trimming removed 4 bases from V and 5 bases from J, with 29 bases in between. Germline V gene data show CDR1 as KGHSH and CDR2 as LQKENI. These data come from a study of blood T cell repertoires in COVID-19. The assay was immunoSEQ multiplex PCR, and TCRdb's table has in-frame clones only and misses some. The data hold fewer than 80,000 clones, with 89% observed a single time. The chain carries TRBV18 and TRBJ1-2; TRBD1 is a possible D gene (5 bases). This TCR came from a woman between 45 and 65 years old with active COVID-19. Sample: peripheral blood. CDR3 nucleotides: TGTGCCAGCTCACGAGATGAAGGGTCCCCAGGGAATGTAGGGTATGGCTACACCTTC. Amino acid sequence: CASSRDEGSPGNVGYGYTF.